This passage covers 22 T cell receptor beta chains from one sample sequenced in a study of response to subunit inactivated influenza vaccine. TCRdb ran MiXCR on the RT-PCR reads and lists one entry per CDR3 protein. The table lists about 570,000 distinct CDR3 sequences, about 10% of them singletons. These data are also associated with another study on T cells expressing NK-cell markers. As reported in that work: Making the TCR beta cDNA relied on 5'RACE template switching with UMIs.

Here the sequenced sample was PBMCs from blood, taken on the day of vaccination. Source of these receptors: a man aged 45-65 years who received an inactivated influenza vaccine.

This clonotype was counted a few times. The CDR3 region has the DNA TGTGCCAGCAGTTTATGGGCTAGCGGGGGGAGTAATACGCAGTATTTT. It specifies CASSLWASGGSNTQYF. The chain couples TRBV28 to TRBJ2-3; 11 positions match TRBD2. The CDR3 has 16 residues. J was trimmed by 7 bases and V by 0 bases; bases with no gene match: 6. Germline CDR1 reads MDHEN; CDR2 reads SYDVKM.

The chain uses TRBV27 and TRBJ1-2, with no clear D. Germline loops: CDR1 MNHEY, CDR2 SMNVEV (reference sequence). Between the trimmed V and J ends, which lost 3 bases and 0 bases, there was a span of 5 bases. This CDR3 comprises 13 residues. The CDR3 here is CASSFTPNYGYTF. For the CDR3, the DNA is TGTGCCAGCAGTTTTACCCCTAACTATGGCTACACCTTC.

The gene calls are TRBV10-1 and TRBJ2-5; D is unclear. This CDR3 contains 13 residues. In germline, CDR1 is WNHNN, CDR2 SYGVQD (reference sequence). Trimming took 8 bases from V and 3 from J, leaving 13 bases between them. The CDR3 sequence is CASPRPREETQYF. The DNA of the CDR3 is TGCGCCAGCCCCAGACCCCGGGAAGAGACCCAGTACTTC.

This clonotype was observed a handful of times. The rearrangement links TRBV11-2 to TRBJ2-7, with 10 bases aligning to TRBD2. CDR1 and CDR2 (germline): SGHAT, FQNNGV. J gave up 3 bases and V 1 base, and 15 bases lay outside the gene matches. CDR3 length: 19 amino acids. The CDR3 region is CASSLVKGRAGGNLYEQYF. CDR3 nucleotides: TGTGCCAGCAGCTTAGTAAAGGGAAGAGCGGGGGGGAATCTCTACGAGCAGTACTTC. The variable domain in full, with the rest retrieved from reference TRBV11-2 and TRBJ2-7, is EAGVAQSPRYKIIEKRQSVAFWCNPISGHATLYWYQQILGQGPKLLIQFQNNGVVDDSQLPKDRFSAERLKGVDSTLKIQPAKLEDSAVYLCASSLVKGRAGGNLYEQYFGPGTRLTVT.

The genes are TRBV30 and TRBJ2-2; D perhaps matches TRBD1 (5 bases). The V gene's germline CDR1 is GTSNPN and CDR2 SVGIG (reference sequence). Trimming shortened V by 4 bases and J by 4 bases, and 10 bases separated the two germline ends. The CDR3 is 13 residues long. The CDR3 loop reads CAWNTGATGELFF. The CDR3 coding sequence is TGTGCCTGGAACACAGGTGCCACCGGGGAGCTGTTTTTT. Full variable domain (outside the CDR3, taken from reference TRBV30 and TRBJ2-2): SQTIHQWPATLVQPVGSPLSLECTVEGTSNPNLYWYRQAAGRGLQLLFYSVGIGQISSEVPQNLSASRPQDRQFILSSKKLLLSDSGFYLCAWNTGATGELFFGEGSRLTVL.

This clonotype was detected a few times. For the CDR3, the DNA is TGTGCCAGCAGCCCCGGGACAGGGGTCTACAATGAGCAGTTCTTC. Translating it yields CASSPGTGVYNEQFF. The V gene is TRBV11-2, the J gene TRBJ2-1; 10 bases map to TRBD1. The germline V gene has CDR1 SGHAT and CDR2 FQNNGV. The V gene end was trimmed by 5 bases and the J gene end by 3 bases; junction bases not matched to a gene: 4. The CDR3 spans 15 residues.

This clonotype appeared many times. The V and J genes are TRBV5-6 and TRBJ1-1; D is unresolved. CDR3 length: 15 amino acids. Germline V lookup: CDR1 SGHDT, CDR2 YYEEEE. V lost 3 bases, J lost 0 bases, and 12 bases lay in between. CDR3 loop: CASSSRAKMNTEAFF. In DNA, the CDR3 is TGTGCCAGCAGCTCCCGGGCCAAGATGAACACTGAAGCTTTCTTT.

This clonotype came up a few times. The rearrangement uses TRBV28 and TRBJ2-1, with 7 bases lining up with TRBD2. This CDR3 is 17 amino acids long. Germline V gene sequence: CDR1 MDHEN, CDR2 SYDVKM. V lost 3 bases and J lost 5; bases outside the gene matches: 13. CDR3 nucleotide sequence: TGTGCCAGCAGTTTCGGGGGTTGGCGGGAGCTTAACAATGAGCAGTTCTTC. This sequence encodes CASSFGGWRELNNEQFF.

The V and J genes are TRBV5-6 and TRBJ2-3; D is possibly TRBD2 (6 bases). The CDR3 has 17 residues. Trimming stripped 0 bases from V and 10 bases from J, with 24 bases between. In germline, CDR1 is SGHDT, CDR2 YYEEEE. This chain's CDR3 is CASSLDRLLRGSVAQYF. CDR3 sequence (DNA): TGTGCCAGCAGCTTGGACAGACTCCTGCGGGGAAGTGTAGCGCAGTATTTT.

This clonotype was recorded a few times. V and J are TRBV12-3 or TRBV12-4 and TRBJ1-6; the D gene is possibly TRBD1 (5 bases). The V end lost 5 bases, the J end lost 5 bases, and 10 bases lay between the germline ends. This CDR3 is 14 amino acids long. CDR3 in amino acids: CASSQGRDNSPLHF. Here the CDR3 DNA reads TGTGCCAGCAGTCAGGGAAGGGATAATTCACCCCTCCACTTT.

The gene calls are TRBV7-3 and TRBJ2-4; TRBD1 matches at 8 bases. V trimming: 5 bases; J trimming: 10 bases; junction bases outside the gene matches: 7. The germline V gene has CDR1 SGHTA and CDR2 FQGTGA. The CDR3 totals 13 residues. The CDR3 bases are TGTGCCAGCAGCCCAGGGGGCCGGGGAATTCAGTACTTC. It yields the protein CASSPGGRGIQYF.

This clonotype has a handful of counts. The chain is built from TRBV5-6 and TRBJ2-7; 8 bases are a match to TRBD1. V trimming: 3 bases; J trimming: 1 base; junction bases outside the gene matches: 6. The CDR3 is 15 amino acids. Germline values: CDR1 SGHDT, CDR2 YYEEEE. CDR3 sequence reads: CASSSDRVKSYEQYF. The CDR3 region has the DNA TGTGCCAGCAGCTCGGACAGGGTGAAGTCCTACGAGCAGTACTTC.

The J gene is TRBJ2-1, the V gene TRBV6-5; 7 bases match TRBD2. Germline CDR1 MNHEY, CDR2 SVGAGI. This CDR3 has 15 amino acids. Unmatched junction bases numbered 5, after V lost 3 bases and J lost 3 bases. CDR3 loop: CASSYASGNYNEQFF. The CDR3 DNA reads TGTGCCAGCAGTTATGCCAGCGGGAACTACAATGAGCAGTTCTTC.

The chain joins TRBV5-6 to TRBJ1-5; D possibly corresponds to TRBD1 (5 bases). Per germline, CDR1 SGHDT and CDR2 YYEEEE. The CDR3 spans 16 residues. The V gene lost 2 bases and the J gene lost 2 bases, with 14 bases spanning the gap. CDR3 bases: TGTGCCAGCAGCTTCGGTTCCGGGGGTGGCAATCAGCCCCAGCATTTT. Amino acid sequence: CASSFGSGGGNQPQHF.

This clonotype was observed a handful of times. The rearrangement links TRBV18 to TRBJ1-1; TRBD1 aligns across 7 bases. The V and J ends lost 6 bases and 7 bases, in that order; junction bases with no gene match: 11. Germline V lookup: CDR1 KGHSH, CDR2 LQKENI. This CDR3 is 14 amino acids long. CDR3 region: CASSRQGGGGEAFF. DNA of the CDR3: TGTGCCAGCTCCCGTCAGGGGGGAGGGGGTGAAGCTTTCTTT.

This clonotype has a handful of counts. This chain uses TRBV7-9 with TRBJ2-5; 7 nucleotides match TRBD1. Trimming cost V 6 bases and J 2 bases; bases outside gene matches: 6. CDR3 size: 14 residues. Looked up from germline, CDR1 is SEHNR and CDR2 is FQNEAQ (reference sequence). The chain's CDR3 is CASRVGTAQETQYF. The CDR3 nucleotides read TGTGCCAGCAGGGTCGGGACAGCTCAAGAGACCCAGTACTTC. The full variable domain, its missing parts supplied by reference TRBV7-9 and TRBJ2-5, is DTGVSQNPRHKITKRGQNVTFRCDPISEHNRLYWYRQTLGQGPEFLTYFQNEAQLEKSRLLSDRFSAERPKGSFSTLEIQRTEQGDSAMYLCASRVGTAQETQYFGPGTRLLVL.

The DNA for the CDR3 is TGTGCCAGCAGCTTAGGTTGGGGGCGGGAGCAAGAGACCCAGTACTTC. Translation: CASSLGWGREQETQYF. The V gene is TRBV11-2, the J gene TRBJ2-5, with D perhaps matching TRBD2 (7 bases). The germline gives CDR1 SGHAT, CDR2 FQNNGV. V dropped 1 base and J dropped 2 bases, with 14 bases sitting between them. The CDR3 contains 16 residues.

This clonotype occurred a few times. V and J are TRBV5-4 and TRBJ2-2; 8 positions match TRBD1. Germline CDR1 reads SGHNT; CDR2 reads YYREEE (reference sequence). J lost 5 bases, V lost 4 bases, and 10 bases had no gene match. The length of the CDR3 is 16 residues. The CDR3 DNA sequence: TGTGCCAGCAGCCCCGGACAGGGAAAACTTACCGGGGAGCTGTTTTTT. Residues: CASSPGQGKLTGELFF.

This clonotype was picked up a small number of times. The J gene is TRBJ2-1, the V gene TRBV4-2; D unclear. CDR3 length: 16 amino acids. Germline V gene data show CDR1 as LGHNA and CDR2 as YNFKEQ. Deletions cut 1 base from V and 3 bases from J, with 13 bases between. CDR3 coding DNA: TGTGCCAGCAGCCAAGTTCGGTATAGAAACTACAATGAGCAGTTCTTC. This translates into CASSQVRYRNYNEQFF.

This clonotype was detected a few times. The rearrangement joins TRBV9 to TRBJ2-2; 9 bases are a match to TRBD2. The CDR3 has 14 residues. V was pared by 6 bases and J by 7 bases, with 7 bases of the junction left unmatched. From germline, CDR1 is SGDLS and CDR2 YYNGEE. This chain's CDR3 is CASMEAGGGGELFF. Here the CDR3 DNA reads TGTGCCAGCATGGAAGCGGGAGGCGGCGGGGAGCTGTTTTTT.

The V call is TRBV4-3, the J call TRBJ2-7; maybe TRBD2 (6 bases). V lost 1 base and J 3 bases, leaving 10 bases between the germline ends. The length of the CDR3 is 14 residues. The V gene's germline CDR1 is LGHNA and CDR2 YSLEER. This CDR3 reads CASSQVGGFYEQYF. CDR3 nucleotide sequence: TGCGCCAGCAGCCAAGTGGGGGGATTCTACGAGCAGTACTTC.

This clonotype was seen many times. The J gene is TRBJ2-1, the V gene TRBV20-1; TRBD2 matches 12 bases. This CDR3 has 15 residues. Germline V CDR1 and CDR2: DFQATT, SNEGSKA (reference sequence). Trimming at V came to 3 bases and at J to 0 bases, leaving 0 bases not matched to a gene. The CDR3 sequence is CSARTSGSSYNEQFF. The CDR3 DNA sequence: TGCAGTGCTAGGACTAGCGGGAGCTCCTACAATGAGCAGTTCTTC.